This TCR beta chain was recorded in a study of blood T cell repertoires in COVID-19. This clone has only a few counts. This CDR3 has 17 residues. V was shortened by 2 bases and J by 3 bases, with 16 bases between the two germline ends. The germline V gene has CDR1 ENHRY and CDR2 SYGVKD. The data were produced by immunoSEQ multiplex PCR, yet TCRdb's version contains in-frame clones alone and is incomplete. The table records 25,000 to 30,000 clones, 75% to 90% of them present only once. This chain uses TRBV10-3 with TRBJ1-4; D call uncertain. This receptor was taken from a woman older than 75 with COVID-19, enrolled during active disease. Sequenced sample: peripheral blood. CDR3: CAISELGELASNEKLFF. The DNA for the CDR3 is TGTGCCATCAGTGAGCTCGGGGAGTTAGCCTCTAATGAAAAACTGTTTTTT.